This TCR beta chain was sequenced in a study of blood T cell repertoires in COVID-19. About the study: PBMCs, B-cell-depleted T cells, or T cells were the source of the cDNA or gDNA that made up the material.

V lost 3 bases to trimming and J lost 2 bases; unmatched junction nucleotides: 2. Germline V gene data show CDR1 as KGHSH and CDR2 as LQKENI. This CDR3 has 15 residues. Clones were sequenced by immunoSEQ multiplex PCR, and TCRdb holds only the in-frame ones, with some missing. The sample holds just over 60,000 clones, approximately 79% seen once. The sequenced material came from peripheral blood. This receptor was taken from a man aged 55 to 70 with acute or convalescent COVID-19. This chain links TRBV18 with TRBJ1-4; 8 bases agree with TRBD1. The CDR3 spells CASSPGQGTNEKLFF. The DNA of the CDR3 is TGTGCCAGCTCACCTGGACAGGGCACTAATGAAAAACTGTTTTTT.